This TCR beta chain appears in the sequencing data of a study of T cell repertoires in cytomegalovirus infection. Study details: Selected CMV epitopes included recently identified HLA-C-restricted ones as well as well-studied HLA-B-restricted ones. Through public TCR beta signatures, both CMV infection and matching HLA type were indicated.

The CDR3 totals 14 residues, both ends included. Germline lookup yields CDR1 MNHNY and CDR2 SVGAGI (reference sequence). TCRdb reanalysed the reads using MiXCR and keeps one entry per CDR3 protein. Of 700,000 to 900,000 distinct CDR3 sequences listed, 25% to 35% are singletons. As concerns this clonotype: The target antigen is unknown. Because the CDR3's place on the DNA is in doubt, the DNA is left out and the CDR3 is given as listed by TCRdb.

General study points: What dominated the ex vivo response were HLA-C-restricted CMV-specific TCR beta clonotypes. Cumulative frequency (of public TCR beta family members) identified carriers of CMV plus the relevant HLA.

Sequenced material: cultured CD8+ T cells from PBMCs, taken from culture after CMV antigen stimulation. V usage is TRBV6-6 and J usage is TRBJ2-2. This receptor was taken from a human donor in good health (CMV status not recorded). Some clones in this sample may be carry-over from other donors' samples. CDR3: CASSYRQYFGELFF.